A single sample gave rise to the 26 T cell receptor beta chains below, sequenced in a study of cytotoxic CD8 clonotypes in ibrutinib-treated CLL. Only in-frame clones appear in the TCRdb table, and some are missing; sequencing was by immunoSEQ multiplex PCR. Here the sample spans 45,000 to 65,000 clones, approximately 87% being singletons. Sequencing used PBMCs, obtained after 24 months of ibrutinib treatment. These receptors were obtained from a human donor with chronic lymphocytic leukemia.

This clone was seen a handful of times. V usage is TRBV7-9 and J usage is TRBJ2-7; D is perhaps TRBD1 (5 bases). The CDR3 runs 13 residues. Germline assignment: CDR1 SEHNR and CDR2 FQNEAQ (reference sequence). V was cut by 3 bases and J by 2 bases, with 8 bases left in between. The CDR3 here is CASSFETAYEQYF. The CDR3 DNA follows: TGTGCCAGCAGCTTTGAGACAGCCTACGAGCAGTACTTC.

V is TRBV5-6 and J is TRBJ1-1, with a possible D match to TRBD1 (5 bases). The CDR3 totals 14 residues. Trimming took 4 bases from V and 4 from J, leaving 14 bases between them. Germline-derived CDR1 and CDR2 are SGHDT and YYEEEE. CDR3 sequence (DNA): TGTGCCAGCAGCAACACAGGTGTGCGCACTGAAGCTTTCTTT. It is translated as CASSNTGVRTEAFF. The full variable domain, in which reference TRBV5-6 and TRBJ1-1 provide the parts outside the CDR3, is DAGVTQSPTHLIKTRGQQVTLRCSPKSGHDTVSWYQQALGQGPQFIFQYYEEEERQRGNFPDRFSGHQFPNYSSELNVNALLLGDSALYLCASSNTGVRTEAFFGQGTRLTVV.

Concerning this clone: Other DNA sequences in this sample translate to the same CDR3. The chain uses TRBV27 and TRBJ2-3; D gene ambiguous. Trimming took off 5 bases at V and 9 bases at J, with 12 bases between the two ends. CDR3 size: 12 residues. Germline loops: CDR1 MNHEY, CDR2 SMNVEV (reference sequence). In DNA, the CDR3 is TGTGCCAGCAGTCCCCCGACCGGCACGCAGTATTTT. Residues: CASSPPTGTQYF.

This chain joins TRBV4-3 and TRBJ2-7; D may be TRBD2 (5 bases). Between the trimmed V and J ends, which lost 0 bases and 4 bases, there was a span of 13 bases. Germline values: CDR1 LGHNA, CDR2 YSLEER. The CDR3 spans 15 residues. CDR3 sequence reads: CASSQDPGSFYEQYF. The CDR3 DNA is TGCGCCAGCAGCCAAGATCCGGGGTCCTTTTACGAGCAGTACTTC.

The rearrangement joins TRBV15 to TRBJ1-1, with 8 bases lining up with TRBD1. J lost 5 bases, V lost 1 base, and 3 bases had no gene match. Per germline, CDR1 LNHNV and CDR2 YYDKDF (reference sequence). This CDR3 has 14 residues. CDR3 nucleotides: TGTGCCACCAGCAGAGCAGGGGGCACGACTGAAGCTTTCTTT. This codes for CATSRAGGTTEAFF.

This chain connects TRBV2 to TRBJ2-1; TRBD1 matches at 8 bases. Germline values: CDR1 SNHLY, CDR2 FYNNEI. V was clipped by 6 bases and J by 4 bases; unmatched bases: 8. The CDR3 is 15 amino acids. CDR3 in DNA: TGTGCCAGCAGCGATGACAGGGGAAGTTACAATGAGCAGTTCTTC. Amino acids: CASSDDRGSYNEQFF.

The chain joins TRBV7-2 to TRBJ2-1; TRBD2 aligns across 11 bases. The CDR3 is made up of 18 amino acids. Germline V gene data show CDR1 as SGHTA and CDR2 as FQGNSA. V trimming: 3 bases; J trimming: 3 bases; junction bases outside the gene matches: 10. For the CDR3, the DNA is TGTGCCAGCAGCTTGGCTGTCGTAGCGGGAGGGGGCTACAATGAGCAGTTCTTC. Protein product: CASSLAVVAGGGYNEQFF. The variable domain in full, with the rest retrieved from reference TRBV7-2 and TRBJ2-1, is GAGVSQSPSNKVTEKGKDVELRCDPISGHTALYWYRQSLGQGLEFLIYFQGNSAPDKSGLPSDRFSAERTGGSVSTLTIQRTQQEDSAVYLCASSLAVVAGGGYNEQFFGPGTRLTVL.

The chain recombines TRBV27 with TRBJ2-5; D not certain. This CDR3 contains 15 residues. The germline gives CDR1 MNHEY, CDR2 SMNVEV (reference sequence). V was cut by 0 bases and J by 1 base, with 9 bases left in between. The CDR3 bases are TGTGCCAGCAGTTTATCGATCACAGTCCAAGAGACCCAGTACTTC. Translation: CASSLSITVQETQYF.

The rearrangement links TRBV5-1 to TRBJ2-2; tentative D call: TRBD1 (6 bases). The CDR3 is made up of 13 amino acids. CDR1 and CDR2 from the germline V gene are SGHRS and YFSETQ. Trimming removed 4 bases at V and 7 bases at J, with 11 bases between. CDR3 residues: CASSADSDGELFF. CDR3 nucleotide sequence: TGCGCCAGCAGCGCGGACAGTGACGGGGAGCTGTTTTTT.

V usage is TRBV4-2 and J usage is TRBJ2-6; TRBD2 agrees at 7 bases. CDR1 and CDR2 (germline): LGHNA, YNFKEQ. J lost 4 bases, V lost 0 bases, and 15 bases had no gene match. The CDR3 is 20 amino acids. CDR3 protein: CASSQEGLQGGLAGANVLTF. The CDR3, as DNA: TGTGCCAGCAGCCAAGAAGGTTTGCAGGGAGGGTTGGCAGGGGCCAACGTCCTGACTTTC.

The chain couples TRBV4-1 to TRBJ1-4, with D hard to call. The CDR3 has 16 amino acids. V shed 4 bases and J shed 0 bases, with 12 bases lying between them. Germline CDR1 is MGHRA and CDR2 is YSYEKL. CDR3 coding DNA: TGCGCCAGCAGCCCTGTCCTGGGTTCAACTAATGAAAAACTGTTTTTT. It encodes CASSPVLGSTNEKLFF.

V usage is TRBV15 and J usage is TRBJ2-5; a possible D gene is TRBD1 (6 bases). V was shortened by 2 bases and J by 5 bases, with 27 bases between the two germline ends. CDR3 length: 19 amino acids. The V gene's germline CDR1 is LNHNV and CDR2 YYDKDF (reference sequence). The CDR3 DNA follows: TGTGCCACCAGCAGATTTGGGACACCTAATTTGCCTCCTGGGGAGACCCAGTACTTC. It translates to CATSRFGTPNLPPGETQYF.

The V call is TRBV9, the J call TRBJ1-1; D uncertain. CDR1 and CDR2 (germline): SGDLS, YYNGEE. There are 13 residues in the CDR3. Trimming cost V 2 bases and J 4 bases, with 9 bases left between them. The CDR3 coding sequence is TGTGCCAGCAGCGTTAAGGGAGGCACTGAAGCTTTCTTT. Its translation is CASSVKGGTEAFF.

This rearrangement joins TRBV29-1 to TRBJ2-5; no clear D. Per germline, CDR1 SQVTM and CDR2 ANQGSEA. The CDR3 is 12 amino acids. Trimming removed 2 bases at V and 5 bases at J, with 9 bases between. The CDR3 sequence is CSVERARETQYF. CDR3 nucleotides: TGCAGCGTTGAACGGGCGCGGGAGACCCAGTACTTC.

This chain connects TRBV23-1 to TRBJ2-1; 7 bases match TRBD2. TRBV23-1 counts as an open reading frame of uncertain function. The junction had 7 bases not matched to a gene; V was cut back by 1 base and J by 7 bases. CDR3 length equals 15 residues. The CDR3 loop is CASSQCDGRPNEQFF. CDR3 nucleotides: TGCGCCAGCAGTCAATGTGACGGGAGGCCGAATGAGCAGTTCTTC.

The chain joins TRBV9 to TRBJ1-3; D gene ambiguous. V dropped 3 bases and J dropped 0 bases, with 13 bases sitting between them. In germline, CDR1 is SGDLS, CDR2 YYNGEE. CDR3 size: 16 residues. The CDR3 loop is CASSGLGGSSGNTIYF. Written as DNA, the CDR3 is TGTGCCAGCAGCGGCCTCGGTGGTTCCTCTGGAAACACCATATATTTT.

This clone was picked up a small number of times. V and J are TRBV11-2 and TRBJ1-5; D perhaps matches TRBD1 (6 bases). Looked up from germline, CDR1 is SGHAT and CDR2 is FQNNGV. The CDR3 spans 13 residues. Between the trimmed V and J ends, which lost 4 bases and 7 bases, there was a span of 11 bases. CDR3 amino acids: CASSSGGRQPQHF. As DNA, the CDR3 is TGTGCCAGCAGCTCGGGGGGGCGACAGCCCCAGCATTTT.

This clone was detected only once. The rearrangement links TRBV30 to TRBJ1-3, with D maybe TRBD1 (5 bases). CDR1 and CDR2 from the germline V gene are GTSNPN and SVGIG (reference sequence). The CDR3 contains 14 residues. Trimming removed 1 base from V and 3 bases from J, with 10 bases in between. The CDR3 DNA follows: TGTGCCTGGAGTGCCGGGGCCCTTGGAAACACCATATATTTT. Translation gives CAWSAGALGNTIYF. Full variable domain (remainder filled in from reference TRBV30 and TRBJ1-3): SQTIHQWPATLVQPVGSPLSLECTVEGTSNPNLYWYRQAAGRGLQLLFYSVGIGQISSEVPQNLSASRPQDRQFILSSKKLLLSDSGFYLCAWSAGALGNTIYFGEGSWLTVV.

The V and J genes are TRBV5-1 and TRBJ2-3; D is possibly TRBD2 (5 bases). The V end lost 0 bases, the J end lost 11 bases, and 10 bases lay between the germline ends. The germline gives CDR1 SGHRS, CDR2 YFSETQ. This CDR3 region has 12 residues. The CDR3 is CASSLDSGMQYF. CDR3 DNA sequence: TGCGCCAGCAGCTTGGACTCCGGGATGCAGTATTTT. The whole variable domain, remainder taken from reference TRBV5-1 and TRBJ2-3, is KAGVTQTPRYLIKTRGQQVTLSCSPISGHRSVSWYQQTPGQGLQFLFEYFSETQRNKGNFPGRFSGRQFSNSRSEMNVSTLELGDSALYLCASSLDSGMQYFGPGTRLTVL.

The V and J genes are TRBV15 and TRBJ2-5; D possibly corresponds to TRBD1 (5 bases). The closer fit of TRBJ2-7 to the DNA end suggests the J call may be wrong. Germline CDR1 is LNHNV and CDR2 is YYDKDF (reference sequence). CDR3 length: 14 residues. This CDR3 reads CATSRDEQAHEQYF. The DNA of the CDR3 is TGTGCCACCAGCAGAGATGAACAGGCCCACGAGCAGTACTTC.

The chain uses TRBV5-1 and TRBJ2-4; maybe TRBD1 (5 bases). V was trimmed by 3 bases and J by 1 base, leaving 8 bases between them. The CDR3 has 14 residues. From germline, CDR1 is SGHRS and CDR2 YFSETQ. The chain's CDR3 is CASSSGLAKNIQYF. CDR3 in DNA: TGCGCCAGCAGCTCAGGGCTGGCCAAAAACATTCAGTACTTC.

V and J are TRBV30 and TRBJ1-2, with D unresolved. Trimming took off 0 bases at V and 1 base at J, with 15 bases between the two ends. The CDR3 length is 16 residues. Germline V gene data show CDR1 as GTSNPN and CDR2 as SVGIG (reference sequence). The CDR3 DNA reads as TGTGCCTGGAGTGTACGGGCCGGGTTTGATAACTATGGCTACACCTTC. This translates into CAWSVRAGFDNYGYTF.

The chain recombines TRBV12-5 with TRBJ1-1, with D hard to call. This CDR3 is built from 17 residues. Germline V gene lookup returns CDR1 LGHNT and CDR2 FRNRAP. The germline V and J ends were trimmed by 2 bases and 1 base, with 17 bases remaining between them. The CDR3 coding sequence is TGTGCTAGTGGTTTGCGATTAGGCAAGGGCAAGAACACTGAAGCTTTCTTT. Residues: CASGLRLGKGKNTEAFF.

The V gene is TRBV5-1, the J gene TRBJ1-1; D might be TRBD1 (6 bases). The CDR3 covers 14 residues. CDR1 and CDR2 (germline): SGHRS, YFSETQ. The V and J ends lost 4 bases and 5 bases respectively, with 15 bases between them. CDR3 nucleotide sequence: TGCGCCAGCAGCCCGGGACACCGGTCTACTGAAGCTTTCTTT. It encodes CASSPGHRSTEAFF.

V gene TRBV9 combines with J gene TRBJ2-7; either TRBD1 or TRBD2 may supply D (6 bases each). The CDR3 spans 14 residues. The germline V and J ends were trimmed by 4 bases and 6 bases, with 17 bases remaining between them. Germline lookup yields CDR1 SGDLS and CDR2 YYNGEE. The CDR3 reads CASSSGASESEQYF. CDR3 bases: TGTGCCAGCAGCTCGGGGGCTAGCGAAAGCGAGCAGTACTTC. Full variable domain (rest looked up from reference TRBV9 and TRBJ2-7): DSGVTQTPKHLITATGQRVTLRCSPRSGDLSVYWYQQSLDQGLQFLIQYYNGEERAKGNILERFSAQQFPDLHSELNLSSLELGDSALYFCASSSGASESEQYFGPGTRLTVT.

The rearrangement uses TRBV7-2 and TRBJ2-7; 7 bases agree with TRBD1. V lost 5 bases to trimming and J lost 6 bases; unmatched junction nucleotides: 7. From germline, CDR1 is SGHTA and CDR2 FQGNSA. This CDR3 spans 13 amino acids. CDR3 in amino acids: CASSPRGLGEQYF. The CDR3 DNA reads TGTGCCAGCAGCCCGAGGGGGCTAGGCGAGCAGTACTTC.